The following is a TCR beta chain sequence with its context. Some clones are missing from TCRdb's copy, which holds only in-frame ones; the method was immunoSEQ multiplex PCR. The sample yields around 65,000 clones, 92% seen once. The sample originates from a study of T cell changes during pregnancy in multiple sclerosis. Trimming cost V 0 bases and J 6 bases, with 12 bases left between them. The CDR3 totals 14 residues. Germline lookup yields CDR1 LNHNV and CDR2 YYDKDF (reference sequence). Here the sequenced sample was peripheral blood, taken in the second trimester of pregnancy. The origin of this receptor is a female donor in good health, enrolled as a control in a pregnancy study. The rearrangement joins TRBV15 to TRBJ2-7; D gene uncertain. CDR3 DNA: TGTGCCACCAGCAGAGATTCTATCTCCCGCGAGCAGTACTTC. This sequence encodes CATSRDSISREQYF.